This TCR beta chain was retrieved from a study of OX40 agonist ivuxolimab in advanced cancers. Turning to the study itself: Patients were treated with intravenous ivuxolimab, dosed at 0.01 to 10 mg/kg and infused every 2 weeks. Three individuals attained partial responses, comprising one hepatocellular carcinoma case and two cutaneous melanoma cases.

V dropped 0 bases and J dropped 9 bases, with 8 bases sitting between them. Per the germline V gene, CDR1 is GTSNPN and CDR2 is SVGIG (reference sequence). The CDR3 covers 11 residues. With autoimmune disease history or systemic immunosuppression, patients were excluded. The assay was immunoSEQ multiplex PCR, and TCRdb's table has in-frame clones only and misses some. This table holds about 59,000 clones, under 90% found once. Sequencing was performed on CD4+ or CD8+ T cells sorted from blood, taken in a trial of the OX40 agonist ivuxolimab. The chain recombines TRBV30 with TRBJ2-5; tentative D call: TRBD2 (6 bases). This clonotype was obtained from an adult with an advanced solid tumor such as melanoma, head and neck, liver or kidney cancer. CDR3 DNA: TGTGCCTGGAGTGTACGCGGGGCCCAGTACTTC. This gives the protein CAWSVRGAQYF.